The following is a TCR beta chain sequence with its context. Its specificity is not known. Being one base from a much bigger clone, this may be a read error. Source material for naive CD8 libraries was roughly 18,000 to 1,100,000 sorted cells, with 10%, 30% or 50% RNA. Using a CD8+CD4-CCR7+CD45RA+ phenotype, naive CD8 T cells were sorted. CDR3 size: 10 residues. Germline V lookup: CDR1 SQVTM, CDR2 ANQGSEA. The sample originates from a study of molecular identifiers for immune sequencing clone quantification. The overall study: Naive CD8 RNA (around 20,000 or 100,000 cells) was divided into five aliquots, with four sequenced. Overall study results and limits: Whereas naive cells kept under 1% of molecules in clones above 20 RNA copies, such clones held over 97% in effectors.

TCRdb re-called the PCR reads through MiXCR, storing one row per CDR3 protein. The table has some 97,000 distinct CDR3 sequences, less than 25% seen once. This chain uses TRBV29-1 with TRBJ2-1; D remains unclear. Sequencing input: naive CD8+ T cells from blood, with Jurkat cell RNA spiked in. Subset: FACS-sorted CD8+CD4-CCR7+CD45RA+ naive T cells. This clonotype was sampled from a human donor in good health. Some libraries in this study had Jurkat cell RNA spiked in. The CDR3 nucleotides are TGCAGCGTGTCCCTGGACGAGCAGTTATTC. It codes for CSVSLDEQLF.